The 3 T cell receptor beta chains reported below all come from one sample, sequenced in a study of blood T cell repertoires in COVID-19. The data were produced by immunoSEQ multiplex PCR, yet TCRdb's version contains in-frame clones alone and is incomplete. Of 200,000 to 300,000 clones in the sample, less than 90% are singletons; the top ten hold more than 1.5%. Material: peripheral blood. The receptors stem from a woman aged 40 to 50 who had recovered from COVID-19.

Here the CDR3 reads CASSQGTGKNSPLHF. DNA for the CDR3: TGTGCCAGCAGTCAAGGGACAGGGAAAAATTCACCCCTCCACTTT. The V and J genes are TRBV28 and TRBJ1-6; 9 nucleotides align to TRBD1. Per germline, CDR1 MDHEN and CDR2 SYDVKM. This CDR3 spans 15 amino acids. V shed 5 bases and J 7 bases; nucleotides not matched to a gene: 6. The full variable domain, rest sourced from reference TRBV28 and TRBJ1-6, is DVKVTQSSRYLVKRTGEKVFLECVQDMDHENMFWYRQDPGLGLRLIYFSYDVKMKEKGDIPEGYSVSREKKERFSLILESASTNQTSMYLCASSQGTGKNSPLHFGNGTRLTVT.

V and J are TRBV11-3 and TRBJ1-6; 7 bases align to TRBD1. Germline CDR1 is SGHNT and CDR2 is YENEEA. This CDR3 spans 17 amino acids. Trimming at V came to 0 bases and at J to 7 bases, leaving 9 bases not matched to a gene. CDR3 protein: CASSLDLRQGRNSPLHF. CDR3 bases: TGTGCCAGCAGCTTAGATCTAAGACAGGGTCGAAATTCACCCCTCCACTTT.

This clone was detected a few times. The chain recombines TRBV5-5 with TRBJ1-1; maybe TRBD1 (6 bases). Germline V lookup: CDR1 SGHKS, CDR2 YYEKEE (reference sequence). The CDR3 has 14 amino acids. With 4 bases removed from V and 1 base from J, the gap between germline ends came to 11 bases. The CDR3 bases are TGTGCCAGCAGCGGTAGACAGGAGAACACTGAAGCTTTCTTT. Protein: CASSGRQENTEAFF.